In its sample, the clone carrying this T cell receptor beta chain is medium-sized. Antigen specificity is unknown. These data are taken from a study of naive and memory T cell subsets. This CDR3 contains 16 residues. Germline CDR1 is SEHNR and CDR2 is FQNEAQ (reference sequence). Germline trimming cut 1 base from V and 1 base from J; bases unmatched to any gene: 5. Four PCR rounds used nested alpha and beta constant region primers plus the SP2 primer. Blood and skin TCR RNA was reverse transcribed with alpha and beta constant primers. TCRdb re-called the UMI-ligation and nested PCR reads through MiXCR, storing one row per CDR3 protein. The table includes around 2,000 distinct CDR3 sequences, around 4% detected once. Overall study results and limits: Reportedly, tuberculin skin test sites gave far more TCRs than other biopsies.

Stated treatment: skin biopsy from saline-injected control site (resident skin T cells). Reverse transcription used DNase-treated unsorted total RNA, aiming for roughly 1 to 1000 ng. Specimen: skin, collected from a saline injection site in the skin. This clonotype was sampled from an adult in good health. The gene calls are TRBV7-9 and TRBJ2-7, with 9 bases fitting TRBD2. The CDR3 spells CASSLDTSGLSYEQYF. Written as DNA, the CDR3 is TGTGCCAGCAGCTTAGACACTAGCGGGCTTTCCTACGAGCAGTACTTC. The full variable domain, rest sourced from reference TRBV7-9 and TRBJ2-7, is DTGVSQNPRHKITKRGQNVTFRCDPISEHNRLYWYRQTLGQGPEFLTYFQNEAQLEKSRLLSDRFSAERPKGSFSTLEIQRTEQGDSAMYLCASSLDTSGLSYEQYFGPGTRLTVT.